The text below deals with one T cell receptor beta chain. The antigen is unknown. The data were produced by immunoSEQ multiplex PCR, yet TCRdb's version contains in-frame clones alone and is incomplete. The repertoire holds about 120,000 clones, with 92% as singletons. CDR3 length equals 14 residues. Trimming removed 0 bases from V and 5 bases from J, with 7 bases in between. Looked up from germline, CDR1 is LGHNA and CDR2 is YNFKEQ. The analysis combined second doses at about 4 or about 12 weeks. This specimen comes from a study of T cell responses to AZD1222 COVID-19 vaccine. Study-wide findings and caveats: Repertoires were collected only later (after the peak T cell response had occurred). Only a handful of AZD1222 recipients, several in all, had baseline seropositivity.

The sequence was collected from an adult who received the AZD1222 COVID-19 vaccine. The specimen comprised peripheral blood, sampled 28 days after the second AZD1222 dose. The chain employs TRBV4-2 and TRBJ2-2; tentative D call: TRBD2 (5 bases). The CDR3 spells CASSQETRTGELFF. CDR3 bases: TGTGCCAGCAGCCAAGAAACTAGGACCGGGGAGCTGTTTTTT.